Below are 18 T cell receptor beta chains sequenced from a single sample in a study of PD-L1 blockade in urothelial cancer. Time point specified: peripheral blood 6 weeks after treatment start. The repertoire was sequenced with immunoSEQ multiplex PCR; TCRdb's copy has only in-frame clones and lacks some. Of 50,000 to 55,000 clones in the sample, more than 70% were seen once. The sample here was PBMCs, taken around atezolizumab (anti-PD-L1) treatment. The receptors derive from a man in his 60s with urothelial cancer.

V is TRBV7-9 and J is TRBJ1-1; D is unclear. CDR3 size: 13 residues. CDR1 and CDR2 (germline): SEHNR, FQNEAQ (reference sequence). V lost 1 base to trimming and J lost 4 bases, with 7 bases between them. CDR3 protein: CASSLDVGTEAFF. Here the CDR3 DNA reads TGTGCCAGCAGCTTAGACGTCGGCACTGAAGCTTTCTTT.

This clone came up once. The rearrangement uses TRBV11-3 and TRBJ2-7, with 9 bases lining up with TRBD1. Germline V CDR1 and CDR2: SGHNT, YENEEA. J lost 6 bases, V lost 5 bases, and 11 bases had no gene match. The CDR3 contains 15 residues. The CDR3 is CASSAGTGLGSEQYF. The DNA for the CDR3 is TGTGCCAGCAGCGCCGGGACAGGGCTTGGTAGCGAGCAGTACTTC. Looking up the rest from reference TRBV11-3 and TRBJ2-7 gives the full variable domain: EAGVVQSPRYKIIEKKQPVAFWCNPISGHNTLYWYLQNLGQGPELLIRYENEEAVDDSQLPKDRFSAERLKGVDSTLKIQPAELGDSAVYLCASSAGTGLGSEQYFGPGTRLTVT.

The chain has TRBV7-9 and TRBJ2-1; 12 bases agree with TRBD2. The CDR3 length is 16 residues. The germline V gene encodes CDR1 SEHNR and CDR2 FQNEAQ (reference sequence). J was trimmed by 8 bases and V by 2 bases; bases with no gene match: 7. In DNA, the CDR3 is TGTGCCAGCAGCTTAATCCCTAGCGGGAGGGCCGATGAGCAGTTCTTC. This translates into CASSLIPSGRADEQFF.

The genes are TRBV6-1 and TRBJ2-5; tentatively, D is TRBD2 (6 bases). CDR1 and CDR2 (germline): MNHNS, SASEGT. V shed 1 base and J shed 3 bases, with 12 bases lying between them. The CDR3 has 15 residues. CDR3 sequence: CASSEGSAGKETQYF. The CDR3 coding sequence is TGTGCCAGCAGTGAAGGGTCCGCGGGGAAAGAGACCCAGTACTTC.

The chain couples TRBV7-8 to TRBJ2-7, with D maybe TRBD2 (6 bases). This CDR3 spans 15 amino acids. Germline V gives CDR1 SGHVS, CDR2 FQNEAQ. Trimming removed 1 base from V and 0 bases from J, with 10 bases in between. CDR3 region: CASSLELAFSYEQYF. CDR3 DNA sequence: TGTGCCAGCAGCTTAGAACTAGCCTTCTCCTACGAGCAGTACTTC.

V is TRBV30 and J is TRBJ1-1; possibly TRBD1 for D (6 bases). The V gene's germline CDR1 is GTSNPN and CDR2 SVGIG (reference sequence). The length of the CDR3 is 12 residues. Trimming removed 3 bases at V and 1 base at J, with 6 bases between. CDR3 protein: CAWRGQNTEAFF. CDR3 bases: TGTGCCTGGAGGGGACAGAACACTGAAGCTTTCTTT. The full variable domain, its missing parts supplied by reference TRBV30 and TRBJ1-1, is SQTIHQWPATLVQPVGSPLSLECTVEGTSNPNLYWYRQAAGRGLQLLFYSVGIGQISSEVPQNLSASRPQDRQFILSSKKLLLSDSGFYLCAWRGQNTEAFFGQGTRLTVV.

V is TRBV18 and J is TRBJ2-5; 10 positions match TRBD2. Germline V gene data show CDR1 as KGHSH and CDR2 as LQKENI. V trimming: 3 bases; J trimming: 4 bases; junction bases outside the gene matches: 2. CDR3 length: 14 residues. CDR3 coding DNA: TGTGCCAGCTCACCTAGCGGGAGGCCAGAGACCCAGTACTTC. Amino acids: CASSPSGRPETQYF.

The rearrangement joins TRBV5-8 to TRBJ1-2, with 12 positions matching TRBD1. The CDR3 length is 15 residues. V trimming: 4 bases; J trimming: 5 bases; junction bases outside the gene matches: 6. Germline loops: CDR1 SGHTS, CDR2 YDEGEE. In DNA form, the CDR3 reads TGTGCCAGCAGCGGTGGGACAGGGGGCTGGTATGGCTACACCTTC. Translation: CASSGGTGGWYGYTF. Full variable domain (missing parts from reference TRBV5-8 and TRBJ1-2): EAGVTQSPTHLIKTRGQQATLRCSPISGHTSVYWYQQALGLGLQFLLWYDEGEERNRGNFPPRFSGRQFPNYSSELNVNALELEDSALYLCASSGGTGGWYGYTFGSGTRLTVV.

CDR3 sequence (DNA): TGTGCCAGCAGCTTAGGTCTAGCGGGGAACACCGGGGAGCTGTTTTTT. Protein product: CASSLGLAGNTGELFF. The chain has TRBV13 and TRBJ2-2; the match to TRBD2 covers 8 bases. Germline CDR1 and CDR2: PRHDT and FYEKMQ (reference sequence). The CDR3 runs to 16 residues. The trim removed 0 bases at V and 1 base at J, leaving 1 base unmatched.

This chain joins TRBV5-8 and TRBJ2-3; a possible D gene is TRBD1 (5 bases). Trimming took off 7 bases at V and 2 bases at J, with 17 bases between the two ends. CDR3 length equals 15 residues. Looked up from germline, CDR1 is SGHTS and CDR2 is YDEGEE. The CDR3 sequence is CASPVPWGFTDTQYF. The CDR3 nucleotides are TGTGCCAGCCCTGTCCCGTGGGGCTTCACAGATACGCAGTATTTT.

The gene calls are TRBV14 and TRBJ1-2, with D perhaps matching TRBD1 (6 bases). Germline lookup yields CDR1 SGHDN and CDR2 FVKESK. Trimming shortened V by 3 bases and J by 5 bases, and 10 bases separated the two germline ends. The CDR3 extends over 13 amino acids. CDR3 sequence reads: CASSQTQGYGYTF. CDR3 DNA sequence: TGTGCCAGCAGCCAGACCCAGGGGTATGGCTACACCTTC.

The chain carries TRBV5-1 and TRBJ2-5, with TRBD2 identical over 8 bases. The J segment lost 5 bases and the V segment lost 2 bases, leaving 5 bases of the junction unmatched. Germline values: CDR1 SGHRS, CDR2 YFSETQ. This CDR3 comprises 14 residues. Written as DNA, the CDR3 is TGCGCCAGCAGCTTCGCGGGGGGCCTGGAGACCCAGTACTTC. This gives the protein CASSFAGGLETQYF.

The V call is TRBV19, the J call TRBJ2-4; TRBD2 might be the D (7 bases). Germline CDR1 reads LNHDA; CDR2 reads SQIVND (reference sequence). This CDR3 is built from 14 residues. V dropped 2 bases and J dropped 5 bases, with 10 bases sitting between them. This CDR3 reads CASSIWGGENIQYF. The CDR3 region has the DNA TGTGCCAGTAGTATATGGGGGGGCGAAAACATTCAGTACTTC.

This chain uses TRBV13 with TRBJ2-7; 9 bases map to TRBD2. V was pared by 5 bases and J by 2 bases, with 10 bases of the junction left unmatched. Germline V gene data show CDR1 as PRHDT and CDR2 as FYEKMQ (reference sequence). The CDR3 runs to 16 residues. CDR3 residues: CASSGESPSGAYEQYF. The CDR3 bases are TGTGCCAGCAGCGGAGAAAGCCCTAGCGGGGCCTACGAGCAGTACTTC.

The chain employs TRBV5-4 and TRBJ2-5; D is possibly TRBD2 (6 bases). V gave up 5 bases and J gave up 1 base, with 9 bases separating them. Germline CDR1 reads SGHNT; CDR2 reads YYREEE (reference sequence). The CDR3 has 13 residues. CDR3 in amino acids: CASRLRGQETQYF. The DNA for the CDR3 is TGTGCCAGCAGGTTGCGGGGCCAAGAGACCCAGTACTTC.

V usage is TRBV5-1 and J usage is TRBJ2-1, with TRBD2 matching over 10 bases. Germline values: CDR1 SGHRS, CDR2 YFSETQ. V lost 2 bases to trimming and J lost 6 bases; unmatched junction nucleotides: 5. This CDR3 spans 15 amino acids. The CDR3 loop is CASSLRTSGPNEQFF. CDR3 DNA: TGCGCCAGCAGCTTACGGACTAGCGGTCCCAATGAGCAGTTCTTC.

CDR3 nucleotides: TGTGCCAGTAGTCACCGGGACAGAGCTAACTATGGCTACACCTTC. This encodes CASSHRDRANYGYTF. The chain combines TRBV19 with TRBJ1-2, with 7 positions matching TRBD1. The CDR3 is 15 amino acids. Germline assignment: CDR1 LNHDA and CDR2 SQIVND (reference sequence). The ends lost 5 bases at V and 0 bases at J; junction bases unmatched: 6.

The J gene is TRBJ2-2, the V gene TRBV7-2; D is undetermined. Germline V CDR1 and CDR2: SGHTA, FQGNSA. The V end lost 4 bases, the J end lost 6 bases, and 6 bases lay between the germline ends. The CDR3 is made up of 12 amino acids. In nucleotides, the CDR3 is TGTGCCAGCAGCTGGGCTCCCGGGGAGCTGTTTTTT. Translation: CASSWAPGELFF.